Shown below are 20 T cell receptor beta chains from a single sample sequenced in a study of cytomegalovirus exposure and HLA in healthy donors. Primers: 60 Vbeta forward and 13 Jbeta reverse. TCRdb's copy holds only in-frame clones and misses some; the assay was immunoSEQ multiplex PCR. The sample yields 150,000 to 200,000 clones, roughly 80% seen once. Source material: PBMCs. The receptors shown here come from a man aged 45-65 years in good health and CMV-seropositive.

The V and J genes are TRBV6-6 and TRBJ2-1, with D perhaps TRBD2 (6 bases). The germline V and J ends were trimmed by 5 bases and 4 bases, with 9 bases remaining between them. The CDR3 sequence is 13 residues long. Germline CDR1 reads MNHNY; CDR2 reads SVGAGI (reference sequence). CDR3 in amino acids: CASSPGLYNEQFF. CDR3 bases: TGTGCCAGCAGTCCGGGACTTTACAATGAGCAGTTCTTC.

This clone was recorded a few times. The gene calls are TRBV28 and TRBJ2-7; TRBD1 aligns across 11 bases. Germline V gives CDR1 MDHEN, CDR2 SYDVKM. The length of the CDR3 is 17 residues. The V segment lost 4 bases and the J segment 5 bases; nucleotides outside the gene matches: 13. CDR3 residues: CASSSSSGQGGHHEQYF. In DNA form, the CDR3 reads TGTGCCAGCAGTTCATCCTCGGGACAGGGGGGGCACCACGAGCAGTACTTC.

CDR3 nucleotides: TGTGCCAGCAGCTGGGACAGGCACGAGCAGTACTTC. Protein product: CASSWDRHEQYF. This chain joins TRBV7-2 and TRBJ2-7, with TRBD1 matching 8 bases. Germline assignment: CDR1 SGHTA and CDR2 FQGNSA. The CDR3 length is 12 residues. The V segment lost 4 bases and the J segment 5 bases; nucleotides outside the gene matches: 1.

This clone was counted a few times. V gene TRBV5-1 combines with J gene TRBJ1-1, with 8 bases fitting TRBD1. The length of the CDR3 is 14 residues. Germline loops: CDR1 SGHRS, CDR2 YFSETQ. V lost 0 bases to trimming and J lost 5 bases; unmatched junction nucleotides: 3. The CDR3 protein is CASSLVGTGTEAFF. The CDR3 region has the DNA TGCGCCAGCAGCTTGGTGGGGACAGGTACTGAAGCTTTCTTT.

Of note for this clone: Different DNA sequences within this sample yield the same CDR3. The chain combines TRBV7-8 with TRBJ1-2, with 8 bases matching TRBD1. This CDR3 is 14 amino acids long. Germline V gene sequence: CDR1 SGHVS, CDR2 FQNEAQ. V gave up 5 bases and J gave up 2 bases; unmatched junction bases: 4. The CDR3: CASSPRTGNYGYTF. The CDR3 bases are TGTGCCAGCAGCCCCAGGACAGGGAACTATGGCTACACCTTC.

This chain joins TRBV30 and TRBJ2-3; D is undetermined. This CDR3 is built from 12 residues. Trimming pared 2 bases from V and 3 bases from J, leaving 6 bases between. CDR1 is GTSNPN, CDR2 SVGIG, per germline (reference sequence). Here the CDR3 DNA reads TGTGCCTGGAGTTCAGGAACAGATACGCAGTATTTT. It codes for CAWSSGTDTQYF.

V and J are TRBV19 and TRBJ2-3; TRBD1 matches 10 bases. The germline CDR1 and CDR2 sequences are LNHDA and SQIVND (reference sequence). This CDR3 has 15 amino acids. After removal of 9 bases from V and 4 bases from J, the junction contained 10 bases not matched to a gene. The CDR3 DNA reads TGTGCCAGCCTGGACAGGGGGAGATCCCCAGATACGCAGTATTTT. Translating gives CASLDRGRSPDTQYF.

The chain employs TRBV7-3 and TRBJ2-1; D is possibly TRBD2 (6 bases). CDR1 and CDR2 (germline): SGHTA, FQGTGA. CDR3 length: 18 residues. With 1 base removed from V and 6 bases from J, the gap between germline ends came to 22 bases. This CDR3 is CASSLRASPGTLSNEQFF. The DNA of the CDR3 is TGTGCCAGCAGCTTAAGGGCCTCCCCCGGGACTTTATCCAATGAGCAGTTCTTC.

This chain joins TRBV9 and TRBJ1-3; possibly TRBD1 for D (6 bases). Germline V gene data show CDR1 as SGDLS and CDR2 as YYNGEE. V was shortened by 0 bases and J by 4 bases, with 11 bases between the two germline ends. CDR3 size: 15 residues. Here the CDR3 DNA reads TGTGCCAGCAGCGTAGGGGTACAGGGAGGAAACACCATATATTTT. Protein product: CASSVGVQGGNTIYF.

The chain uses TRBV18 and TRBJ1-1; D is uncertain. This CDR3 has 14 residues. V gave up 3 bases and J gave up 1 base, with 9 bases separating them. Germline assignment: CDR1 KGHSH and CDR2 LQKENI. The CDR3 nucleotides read TGTGCCAGCTCACCGTCGGTCAAGAACACTGAAGCTTTCTTT. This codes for CASSPSVKNTEAFF. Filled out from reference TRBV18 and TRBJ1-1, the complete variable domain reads NAGVMQNPRHLVRRRGQEARLRCSPMKGHSHVYWYRQLPEEGLKFMVYLQKENIIDESGMPKERFSAEFPKEGPSILRIQQVVRGDSAAYFCASSPSVKNTEAFFGQGTRLTVV.

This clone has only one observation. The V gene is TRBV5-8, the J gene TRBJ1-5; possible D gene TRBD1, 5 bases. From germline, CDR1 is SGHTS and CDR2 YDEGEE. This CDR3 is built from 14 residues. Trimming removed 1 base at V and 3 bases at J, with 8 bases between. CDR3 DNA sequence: TGTGCCAGCAGCTTGCTACAGGTCAATCAGCCCCAGCATTTT. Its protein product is CASSLLQVNQPQHF.

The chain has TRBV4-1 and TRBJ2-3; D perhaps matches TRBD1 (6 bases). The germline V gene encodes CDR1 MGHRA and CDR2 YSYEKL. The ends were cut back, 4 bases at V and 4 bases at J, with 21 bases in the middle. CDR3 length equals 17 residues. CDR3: CASSRPRDNILADTQYF. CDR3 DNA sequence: TGCGCCAGCAGCCGCCCCCGGGACAACATACTTGCAGATACGCAGTATTTT.

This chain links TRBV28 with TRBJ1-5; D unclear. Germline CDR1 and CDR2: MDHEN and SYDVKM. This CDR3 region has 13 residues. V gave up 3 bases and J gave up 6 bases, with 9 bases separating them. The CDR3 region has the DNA TGTGCCAGCAGTTTGGAGGCGGGTCAGCCCCAGCATTTT. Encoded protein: CASSLEAGQPQHF.

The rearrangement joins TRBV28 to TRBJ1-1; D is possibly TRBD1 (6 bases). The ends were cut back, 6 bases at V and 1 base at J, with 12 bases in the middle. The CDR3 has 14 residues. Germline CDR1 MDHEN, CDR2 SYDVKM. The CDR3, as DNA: TGTGCCAGCAGGCCGGGACACCCGAACACTGAAGCTTTCTTT. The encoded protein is CASRPGHPNTEAFF.

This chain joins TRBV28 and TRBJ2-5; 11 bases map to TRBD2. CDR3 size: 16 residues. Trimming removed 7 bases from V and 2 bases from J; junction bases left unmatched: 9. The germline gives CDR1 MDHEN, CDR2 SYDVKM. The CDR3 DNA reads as TGTGCCAGCACCATCCCGGGACTAGCGGAACAAGAGACCCAGTACTTC. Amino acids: CASTIPGLAEQETQYF.

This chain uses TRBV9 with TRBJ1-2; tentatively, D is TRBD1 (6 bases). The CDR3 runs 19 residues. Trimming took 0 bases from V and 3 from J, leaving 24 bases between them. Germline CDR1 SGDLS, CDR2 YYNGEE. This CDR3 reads CASSVGTIRGGGGDYGYTF. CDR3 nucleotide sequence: TGTGCCAGCAGCGTAGGAACGATACGAGGGGGAGGGGGTGACTATGGCTACACCTTC.

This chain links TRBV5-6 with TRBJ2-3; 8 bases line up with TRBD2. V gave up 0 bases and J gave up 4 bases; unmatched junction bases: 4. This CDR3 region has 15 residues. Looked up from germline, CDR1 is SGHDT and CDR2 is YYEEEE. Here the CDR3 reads CASSLGPRGADTQYF. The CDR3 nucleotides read TGTGCCAGCAGCTTGGGGCCGCGGGGGGCAGATACGCAGTATTTT.

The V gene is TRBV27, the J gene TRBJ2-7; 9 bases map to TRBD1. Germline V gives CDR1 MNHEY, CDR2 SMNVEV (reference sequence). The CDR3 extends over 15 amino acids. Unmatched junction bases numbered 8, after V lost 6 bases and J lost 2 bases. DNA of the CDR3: TGTGCCAGCAGCCTCCGGGACAGGGTAACCTACGAGCAGTACTTC. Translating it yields CASSLRDRVTYEQYF.

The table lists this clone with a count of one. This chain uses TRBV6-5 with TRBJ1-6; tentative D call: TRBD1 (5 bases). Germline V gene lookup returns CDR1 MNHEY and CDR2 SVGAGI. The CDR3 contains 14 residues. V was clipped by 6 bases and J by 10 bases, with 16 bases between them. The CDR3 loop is CASRQGTGGSPLHF. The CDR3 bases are TGTGCCAGCAGACAAGGCACGGGGGGGTCACCCCTCCACTTT.

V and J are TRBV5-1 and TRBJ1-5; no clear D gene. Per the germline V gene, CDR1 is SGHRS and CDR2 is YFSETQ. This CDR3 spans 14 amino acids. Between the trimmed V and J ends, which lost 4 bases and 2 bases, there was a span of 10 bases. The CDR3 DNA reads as TGCGCCAGCAGCCTGGATGGGCGCAATCAGCCCCAGCATTTT. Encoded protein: CASSLDGRNQPQHF.